This TCR beta chain was observed in a study of shared clonotypes between healthy human individuals. It was across several immunoSEQ plates that each subset's genomic DNA was evenly split. Here immunoSEQ multiplex PCR was the method, and the copy in TCRdb shows in-frame clones only, minus some. The sample holds roughly 2.2 million clones, around 92% seen once. From germline, CDR1 is MNHEY and CDR2 SMNVEV (reference sequence). V lost 5 bases and J lost 0; bases outside the gene matches: 12. The CDR3 runs to 17 residues. The J gene is TRBJ2-7, the V gene TRBV27; TRBD2 aligns across 8 bases. The source is a man younger than 30 in good health. Some clones in this sample may be carry-over from other donors' samples. The sequenced sample consisted of naive CD4+ T cells from PBMCs. Specified subset: CD45RA+ positively selected. The CDR3 here is CASSPQLSGSNSYEQYF. The CDR3 DNA is TGTGCCAGCAGTCCCCAGTTGAGCGGGAGCAACTCCTACGAGCAGTACTTC.